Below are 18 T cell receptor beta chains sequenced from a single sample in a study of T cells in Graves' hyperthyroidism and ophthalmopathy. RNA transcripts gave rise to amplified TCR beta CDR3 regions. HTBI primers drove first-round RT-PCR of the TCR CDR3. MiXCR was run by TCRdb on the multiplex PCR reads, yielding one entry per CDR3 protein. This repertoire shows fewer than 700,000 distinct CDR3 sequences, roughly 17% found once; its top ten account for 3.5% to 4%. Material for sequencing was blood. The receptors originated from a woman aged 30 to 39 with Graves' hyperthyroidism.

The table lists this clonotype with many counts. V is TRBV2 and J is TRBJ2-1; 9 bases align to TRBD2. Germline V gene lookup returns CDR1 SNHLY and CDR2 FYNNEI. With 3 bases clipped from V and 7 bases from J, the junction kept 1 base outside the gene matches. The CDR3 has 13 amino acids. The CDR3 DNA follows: TGTGCCAGCAGTGACCTAGCGGGGAATGAGCAGTTCTTC. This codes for CASSDLAGNEQFF. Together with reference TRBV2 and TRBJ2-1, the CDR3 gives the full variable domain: EPEVTQTPSHQVTQMGQEVILRCVPISNHLYFYWYRQILGQKVEFLVSFYNNEISEKSEIFDDQFSVERPDGSNFTLKIRSTKLEDSAMYFCASSDLAGNEQFFGPGTRLTVL.

In DNA, the CDR3 is TGTGCCAGCACCAATGACAAGTTATACAATCAGCCCCAGCATTTT. This translates into CASTNDKLYNQPQHF. The chain is built from TRBV28 and TRBJ1-5; D gene uncertain. Trimming removed 7 bases at V and 3 bases at J, with 16 bases between. Germline CDR1 and CDR2: MDHEN and SYDVKM. This CDR3 spans 15 amino acids.

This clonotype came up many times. CDR3 bases: TGTGCCAGCAATCTAGCGGGAGCGGGTTTTGATGAGCAGTTCTTC. Its translation is CASNLAGAGFDEQFF. The chain employs TRBV12-3 or TRBV12-4 and TRBJ2-1, with 10 bases fitting TRBD2. V gave up 7 bases and J gave up 8 bases; unmatched junction bases: 11. The length of the CDR3 is 15 residues.

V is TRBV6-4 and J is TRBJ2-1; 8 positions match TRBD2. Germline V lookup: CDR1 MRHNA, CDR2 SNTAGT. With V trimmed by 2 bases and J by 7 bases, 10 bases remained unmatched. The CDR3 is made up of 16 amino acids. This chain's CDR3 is CASSDNPAGVRNEQFF. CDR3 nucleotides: TGTGCCAGCAGTGACAATCCAGCGGGAGTTAGGAATGAGCAGTTCTTC.

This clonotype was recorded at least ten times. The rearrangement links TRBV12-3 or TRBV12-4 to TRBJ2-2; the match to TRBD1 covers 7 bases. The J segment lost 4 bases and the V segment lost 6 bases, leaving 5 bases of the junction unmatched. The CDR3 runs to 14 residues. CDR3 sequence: CASRSGQITGELFF. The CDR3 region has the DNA TGTGCCAGCAGGTCGGGACAGATCACCGGGGAGCTGTTTTTT.

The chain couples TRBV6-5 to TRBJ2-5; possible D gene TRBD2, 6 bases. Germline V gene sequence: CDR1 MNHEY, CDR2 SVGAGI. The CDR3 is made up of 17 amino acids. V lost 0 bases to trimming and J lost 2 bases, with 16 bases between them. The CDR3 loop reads CASSYSRGKSKQETQYF. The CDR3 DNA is TGTGCCAGCAGTTACTCTCGGGGGAAGAGTAAGCAAGAGACCCAGTACTTC.

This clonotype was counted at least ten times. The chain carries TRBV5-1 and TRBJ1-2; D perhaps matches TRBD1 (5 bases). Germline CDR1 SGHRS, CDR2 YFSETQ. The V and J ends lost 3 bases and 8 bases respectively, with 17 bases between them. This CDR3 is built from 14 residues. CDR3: CASSWEGEGSGYTF. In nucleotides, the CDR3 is TGCGCCAGCAGCTGGGAAGGGGAAGGGAGCGGCTACACCTTC.

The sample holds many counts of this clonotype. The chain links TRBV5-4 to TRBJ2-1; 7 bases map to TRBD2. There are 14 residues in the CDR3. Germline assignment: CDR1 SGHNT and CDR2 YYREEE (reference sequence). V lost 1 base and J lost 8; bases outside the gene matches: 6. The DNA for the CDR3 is TGTGCCAGCAGCTTGACTGGCGGGAGAGATGAGCAGTTCTTC. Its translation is CASSLTGGRDEQFF.

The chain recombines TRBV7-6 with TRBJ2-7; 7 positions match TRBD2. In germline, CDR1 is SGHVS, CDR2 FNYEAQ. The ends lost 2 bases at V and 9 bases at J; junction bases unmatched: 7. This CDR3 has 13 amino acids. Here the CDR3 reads CASSLTSGRVQYF. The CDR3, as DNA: TGTGCCAGCAGCTTAACCTCAGGGAGGGTGCAGTACTTC.

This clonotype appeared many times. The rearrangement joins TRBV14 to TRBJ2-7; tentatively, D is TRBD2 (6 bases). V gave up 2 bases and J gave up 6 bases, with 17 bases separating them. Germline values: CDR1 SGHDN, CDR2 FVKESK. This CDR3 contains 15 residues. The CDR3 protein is CASSQFIRGLGEQYF. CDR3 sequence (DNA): TGTGCCAGCAGCCAATTTATACGGGGACTGGGCGAGCAGTACTTC.

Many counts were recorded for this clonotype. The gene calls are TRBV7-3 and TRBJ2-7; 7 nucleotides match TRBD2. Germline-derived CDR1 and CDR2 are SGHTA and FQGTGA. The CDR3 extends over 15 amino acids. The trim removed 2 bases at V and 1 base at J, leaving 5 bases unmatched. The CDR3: CASSLGLAESYEQYF. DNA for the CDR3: TGTGCCAGCAGCTTAGGGCTAGCGGAGTCCTACGAGCAGTACTTC.

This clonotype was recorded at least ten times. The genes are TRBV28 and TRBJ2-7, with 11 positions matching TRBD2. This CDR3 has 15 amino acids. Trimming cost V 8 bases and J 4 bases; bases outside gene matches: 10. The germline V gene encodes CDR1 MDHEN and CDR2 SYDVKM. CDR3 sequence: CASLLGTSGTYEQYF. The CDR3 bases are TGTGCCAGCTTATTAGGGACTAGCGGAACTTACGAGCAGTACTTC.

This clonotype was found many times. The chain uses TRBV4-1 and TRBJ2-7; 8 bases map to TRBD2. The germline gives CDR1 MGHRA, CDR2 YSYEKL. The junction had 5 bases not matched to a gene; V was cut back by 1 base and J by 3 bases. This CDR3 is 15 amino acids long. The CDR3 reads CASSQGAGTSYEQYF. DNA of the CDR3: TGCGCCAGCAGCCAAGGAGCAGGGACTAGCTACGAGCAGTACTTC.

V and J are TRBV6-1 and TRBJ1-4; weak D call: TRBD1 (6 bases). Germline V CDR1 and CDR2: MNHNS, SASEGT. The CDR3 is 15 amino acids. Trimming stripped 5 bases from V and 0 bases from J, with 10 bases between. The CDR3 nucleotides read TGTGCCAGCAGTAAGAGACAGGCAACTAATGAAAAACTGTTTTTT. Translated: CASSKRQATNEKLFF.

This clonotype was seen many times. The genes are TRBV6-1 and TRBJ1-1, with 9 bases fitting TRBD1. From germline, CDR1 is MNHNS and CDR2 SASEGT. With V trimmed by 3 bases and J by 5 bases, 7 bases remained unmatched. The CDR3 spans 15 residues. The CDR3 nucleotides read TGTGCCAGCAGTGATAAGACAGGGGGAAAGACTGAAGCTTTCTTT. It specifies CASSDKTGGKTEAFF.

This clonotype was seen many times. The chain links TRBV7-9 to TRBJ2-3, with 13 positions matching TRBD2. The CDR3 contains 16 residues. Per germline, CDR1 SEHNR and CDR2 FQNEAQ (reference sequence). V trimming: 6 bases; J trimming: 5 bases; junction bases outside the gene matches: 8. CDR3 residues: CASRDTSGRAGDTQYF. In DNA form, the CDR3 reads TGTGCCAGCAGAGATACTAGCGGGAGGGCCGGAGATACGCAGTATTTT.

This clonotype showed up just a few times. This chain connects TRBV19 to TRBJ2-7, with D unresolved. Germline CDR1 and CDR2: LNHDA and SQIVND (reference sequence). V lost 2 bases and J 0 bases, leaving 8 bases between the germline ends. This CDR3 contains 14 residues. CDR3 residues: CASSIREFSYEQYF. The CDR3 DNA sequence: TGTGCCAGTAGTATAAGGGAATTCTCCTACGAGCAGTACTTC.

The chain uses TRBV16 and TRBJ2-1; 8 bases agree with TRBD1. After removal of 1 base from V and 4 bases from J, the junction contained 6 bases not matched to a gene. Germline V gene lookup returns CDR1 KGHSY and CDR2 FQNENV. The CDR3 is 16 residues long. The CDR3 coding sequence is TGTGCCAGCAGCCAATTACGGGGACAGGAGTACAATGAGCAGTTCTTC. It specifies CASSQLRGQEYNEQFF.